This TCR beta chain was retrieved from a study of T-cell memory formation after mild COVID-19. Study in general: The TCR clusters were mostly specific to one donor.

The CDR3 loop spans 14 amino acids. The V gene's germline CDR1 is DFQATT and CDR2 SNEGSKA (reference sequence). After removal of 5 bases from V and 0 bases from J, the junction contained 6 bases not matched to a gene. Whole-study results and caveats: The study found balanced CD4/CD8 in clones contracting day 15 to 85 and a CD4+ lean in later expanders.

In TCRdb, the 5' RACE reads were re-called with MiXCR into one record per CDR3 protein. The sample yields some 250,000 distinct CDR3 sequences, over 15% seen once. This clonotype appeared a few times. Its matching antigen is unknown. This clonotype was obtained from a man aged 18 to 29 who had mild COVID-19 (a few samples of this study predate the infection). Cell type and time point are not known. The source material was PBMCs or a T cell subset sorted from them (not recorded which). The chain carries TRBV20-1 and TRBJ1-2, with 7 bases that match TRBD1. The CDR3 nucleotides are TGCAGTGCTGAGGGGGCCCGGGCTAACTATGGCTACACCTTC. Encoded protein: CSAEGARANYGYTF.